Listed below are T cell receptor beta chains from one sample, sequenced in a study of massively parallel sequencing of T cell beta chains. MiXCR was run by TCRdb on the 5' RACE reads, yielding one entry per CDR3 protein. The sample includes some 4,000 distinct CDR3 sequences, over 35% seen only once; the top ten take approximately 3%. The sample was commercial RNA from peripheral blood pooled from many donors. Source of these receptors: a pool of human donors in good health; the sample was commercial RNA pooled from many donors. The conserved cysteine and the conserved F or W are not part of the CDR3 here. Each record gives: D gene, V gene, clone size, J gene, CDR3 protein. The D gene is left open where the match is weak. Rows may omit the clone size; those that give it use once, few, many or a size class.

D: TRBD2; V: TRBV4-1; size: .; J: TRBJ2-5; CDR3: ASSQAGGRGETQY
D: TRBD1; V: TRBV11-2; size: .; J: TRBJ2-1; CDR3: ASSLDSGGRNEQF
D: TRBD1; V: TRBV20-1; size: .; J: TRBJ1-1; CDR3: SARVQGAGAF
D: .; V: TRBV5-4; size: .; J: TRBJ2-5; CDR3: ASSFAGGETQY
D: .; V: TRBV5-1; size: .; J: TRBJ2-5; CDR3: ASSLAGDGGQETQY
D: .; V: TRBV20-1; size: .; J: TRBJ1-6; CDR3: SASPGAGAH
D: TRBD1; V: TRBV12-3/TRBV12-4; size: few; J: TRBJ1-2; CDR3: ASSFREGARGYT
D: .; V: TRBV29-1; size: .; J: TRBJ2-2; CDR3: SVEDTGLAGELF
D: .; V: TRBV6-2/TRBV6-3; size: .; J: TRBJ2-3; CDR3: ASNAEEADTQY
D: .; V: TRBV29-1; size: .; J: TRBJ2-3; CDR3: SVVRGLSTDTQY
D: .; V: TRBV7-6; size: few; J: TRBJ1-1; CDR3: ASSLGTNLNTEAF
D: .; V: TRBV7-3; size: few; J: TRBJ1-6; CDR3: ASSLRATGNSPLH
D: TRBD2; V: TRBV20-1; size: .; J: TRBJ2-2; CDR3: SARAGGNTGELF
D: .; V: TRBV2; size: .; J: TRBJ2-7; CDR3: ASSEGFMGLHEQY
D: TRBD1; V: TRBV4-1; size: .; J: TRBJ2-2; CDR3: ASSQDGTGVGELF
D: TRBD1; V: TRBV11-3; size: .; J: TRBJ1-6; CDR3: ASSLGTGNSPLH
D: .; V: TRBV5-1; size: .; J: TRBJ2-3; CDR3: ASSAPYTDTQY
D: .; V: TRBV5-4; size: .; J: TRBJ1-3; CDR3: ASSLSGTGNTIY
D: .; V: TRBV5-1; size: few; J: TRBJ1-1; CDR3: ASSAALNTEAF
D: .; V: TRBV20-1; size: few; J: TRBJ1-1; CDR3: SAGGRFEAF
D: .; V: TRBV7-2; size: .; J: TRBJ1-6; CDR3: ASSERMDSPLH
D: .; V: TRBV10-2; size: .; J: TRBJ2-1; CDR3: ASSDNLYNEQF
D: .; V: TRBV20-1; size: few; J: TRBJ2-1; CDR3: SASWGDEQF
D: .; V: TRBV20-1; size: .; J: TRBJ2-7; CDR3: SAREGGREAYEQY
D: TRBD1; V: TRBV9; size: .; J: TRBJ1-1; CDR3: ARSAGQGSTEAF
D: .; V: TRBV7-6; size: .; J: TRBJ2-3; CDR3: PSSRGDTQY
D: .; V: TRBV7-3; size: .; J: TRBJ1-1; CDR3: ASSLTEGTNGTEAF
D: TRBD1; V: TRBV29-1; size: .; J: TRBJ1-1; CDR3: SVQAGTGGTEAF
D: .; V: TRBV6-2/TRBV6-3; size: .; J: TRBJ1-5; CDR3: ASSYPGYSNQPQH
D: .; V: TRBV5-1; size: few; J: TRBJ2-5; CDR3: ASSLAPVGGPETQY
D: .; V: TRBV29-1; size: few; J: TRBJ1-1; CDR3: SVADVLNTEAF
D: .; V: TRBV20-1; size: .; J: TRBJ2-7; CDR3: SAPGPTYEQY
D: .; V: TRBV29-1; size: few; J: TRBJ2-5; CDR3: SGGEGLRETQY
D: TRBD1; V: TRBV29-1; size: few; J: TRBJ1-5; CDR3: SVLGTGGNQPQH
D: .; V: TRBV5-1; size: large; J: TRBJ1-2; CDR3: ASSWTAPLGYT
D: .; V: TRBV7-2; size: .; J: TRBJ1-5; CDR3: ASSFQGNQPQH
D: .; V: TRBV10-1; size: few; J: TRBJ1-6; CDR3: ASSQDRANSPLH
D: TRBD1; V: TRBV5-6; size: few; J: TRBJ1-2; CDR3: ASSLGQGDGYT
D: TRBD2; V: TRBV29-1; size: few; J: TRBJ2-1; CDR3: SVGTSGYNEQF
D: .; V: TRBV11-2; size: .; J: TRBJ1-5; CDR3: ASSLDGNQPQH
D: .; V: TRBV5-1; size: few; J: TRBJ2-3; CDR3: ASSLSPEDTQY
D: .; V: TRBV28; size: .; J: TRBJ2-2; CDR3: ASKSSAGELF